Below are 31 T cell receptor beta chains sequenced from a single sample in a study of tumor and adjacent non-tumor tissue in lung cancer. No cell sorting was done before RNA was extracted from the tissue. This non-tumor lung sample came from over 3 cm beyond the tumor edge. A modified ARM-PCR protocol with three rounds of nested PCR amplified TCRbeta. TCRdb used MiXCR to reprocess the multiplex PCR reads, holding one entry per CDR3 protein. The profile shows nearly 50,000 distinct CDR3 sequences, more than 55% of them singletons. The specimen sequenced was distant non-tumor lung tissue. These receptor sequences come from a woman in her 70s with non-small cell lung cancer.

The V gene is TRBV6-5, the J gene TRBJ2-7; 7 nucleotides align to TRBD1. CDR1 MNHEY and CDR2 SVGAGI come from the germline V gene. After removal of 5 bases from V and 2 bases from J, the junction contained 12 bases not matched to a gene. The CDR3 covers 16 residues. The CDR3 here is CASSPLRDSTPYEQYF. The DNA for the CDR3 is TGTGCCAGCAGTCCACTCCGGGACAGTACACCCTACGAGCAGTACTTC.

V usage is TRBV5-4 and J usage is TRBJ1-2; D might be TRBD1 (6 bases). Germline V gene lookup returns CDR1 SGHNT and CDR2 YYREEE (reference sequence). The CDR3 consists of 15 residues. The V end was cut by 0 bases, the J end by 10 bases, with 19 bases between. The DNA for the CDR3 is TGTGCCAGCAGCTTGGGGGAGCCAGGGGTGGCTCCCTACACCTTC. Translating it yields CASSLGEPGVAPYTF.

Remarks on this clonotype: At one boundary the junction diverges from the germline segment, which might be a read error. The chain links TRBV2 to TRBJ2-5; possible D gene TRBD2, 6 bases. CDR1 is SNHLY and CDR2 is FYNNEI in the germline V gene. This CDR3 comprises 13 residues. This CDR3 is CTSKRDSQETQYF. The CDR3 DNA sequence: TGTACCAGCAAAAGGGACTCCCAAGAGACCCAGTACTTC.

Points on this clonotype: This may come from a read error, since a much larger clone is one base off. The genes are TRBV12-3 or TRBV12-4 and TRBJ2-7; no firm D call. This CDR3 is 11 amino acids long. CDR3 sequence (DNA): TGTGTCAGCAGATTCTCCTACGAGCAGTACTTC. Its protein product is CVSRFSYEQYF.

In this sample, this clonotype turned up many times. This may come from a read error, since a much larger clone is one base off. This rearrangement joins TRBV29-1 to TRBJ2-2; 11 nucleotides line up with TRBD2. V was clipped by 5 bases and J by 3 bases; unmatched bases: 11. The CDR3 sequence is 17 residues long. CDR1 is SQVTM and CDR2 is ANQGSEA in the germline V gene. Here the CDR3 reads CSVSRNPGLADTGELFF. In DNA form, the CDR3 reads TGCAGCGTTTCTCGGAACCCGGGACTAGCGGACACCGGGGAGCTGTTTTTT.

A remark on this clonotype: One end of the junction varies from germline; a read error may be responsible. Written as DNA, the CDR3 is TGTGCCTCCCCGGGGAGGGCGAACACCGGGGAACTGTTTTTT. It specifies CASPGRANTGELFF. This sequence joins TRBV30 and TRBJ2-2; TRBD2 aligns across 7 bases. The CDR3 contains 14 residues. From germline, CDR1 is GTSNPN and CDR2 SVGIG (reference sequence). Complete variable domain (other parts from reference TRBV30 and TRBJ2-2): SQTIHQWPATLVQPVGSPLSLECTVEGTSNPNLYWYRQAAGRGLQLLFYSVGIGQISSEVPQNLSASRPQDRQFILSSKKLLLSDSGFYLCASPGRANTGELFFGEGSRLTVL.

Concerning this clonotype itself: This CDR3 is missing its conserved last phenylalanine or tryptophan, likely due to a read error. The chain employs TRBV12-3 or TRBV12-4 and TRBJ2-3, with no clear D. The better agreement between TRBJ1-5 and the DNA end casts doubt on the J call. The CDR3 extends over 15 amino acids. The CDR3 DNA sequence: TGTGCCAGCAGTTTAGCGGGAGTCCAACCAGATACGCAGCATATT. Translating it yields CASSLAGVQPDTQHI.

About this clonotype itself: This clone may be a read error of a much larger clone one base away. The chain couples TRBV5-8 to TRBJ2-2; D gene unclear. Trimming stripped 5 bases from V and 0 bases from J, with 14 bases between. CDR3 length equals 16 residues. Germline V gene sequence: CDR1 SGHTS, CDR2 YDEGEE. CDR3 residues: CASRRTFRANTGELFF. The CDR3 DNA reads as TGTGCCAGCAGGAGGACGTTTAGGGCGAACACCGGGGAGCTGTTTTTT.

For this clonotype: A read error may explain this, as a much larger clone is one base away. The chain combines TRBV6-5 with TRBJ1-5; D is uncertain. This CDR3 is built from 16 residues. V dropped 2 bases and J dropped 0 bases, with 11 bases sitting between them. CDR1 is MNHEY, CDR2 SVGAGI, per germline. The CDR3: CASSYPWEDSNQPQHF. As DNA, the CDR3 is TGTGCCAGCAGTTACCCTTGGGAGGATAGCAATCAGCCCCAGCATTTT.

This clonotype was detected ten times or more. The chain joins TRBV29-1 to TRBJ2-3; 10 nucleotides align to TRBD1. The V gene end was trimmed by 4 bases and the J gene end by 2 bases; junction bases not matched to a gene: 6. This CDR3 region has 15 residues. In germline, CDR1 is SQVTM, CDR2 ANQGSEA. CDR3 DNA sequence: TGCAGCGTTGCGACAGGGGGCTTTAACACAGATACGCAGTATTTT. Translation: CSVATGGFNTDTQYF.

This clonotype was seen many times. CDR3 sequence reads: CASSLDVSLNTEAFF. CDR3 in DNA: TGCGCCAGCAGCTTGGATGTTTCACTGAACACTGAAGCTTTCTTT. This sequence joins TRBV5-1 and TRBJ1-1; D remains unclear. The CDR3 has 15 residues. The V end was cut by 0 bases, the J end by 0 bases, with 9 bases between. The germline V gene has CDR1 SGHRS and CDR2 YFSETQ.

The table lists this clonotype with a few counts. The rearrangement uses TRBV5-1 and TRBJ2-6; D gene unclear. Germline V lookup: CDR1 SGHRS, CDR2 YFSETQ. This CDR3 has 17 amino acids. With 1 base removed from V and 1 base from J, the gap between germline ends came to 12 bases. Here the CDR3 DNA reads TGCGCCAGCAGCTTGAACAGCATCATATCTGGGGCCAACGTCCTGACTTTC. This gives the protein CASSLNSIISGANVLTF.

This clonotype was seen repeatedly, ten times or more. V gene TRBV14 combines with J gene TRBJ1-1, with 8 bases identical to TRBD1. CDR3 length equals 15 residues. The germline CDR1 and CDR2 sequences are SGHDN and FVKESK. With 6 bases clipped from V and 2 bases from J, the junction kept 8 bases outside the gene matches. CDR3 coding DNA: TGTGCCAGCAGTTACAGGGGGAGAACTAACACTGAAGCTTTCTTT. Translated: CASSYRGRTNTEAFF.

The chain uses TRBV29-1 and TRBJ2-1; tentative D call: TRBD1 (6 bases). This CDR3 contains 13 residues. Germline V gene sequence: CDR1 SQVTM, CDR2 ANQGSEA. The CDR3 here is CIVKRQDINEQFF. The CDR3 bases are TGCATCGTAAAACGACAGGACATAAATGAGCAGTTCTTC.

About this clonotype itself: Germline is not matched at one junction end, which may reflect a read error. The chain couples TRBV6-2 or TRBV6-3 to TRBJ2-1; weak D call: TRBD1 (6 bases). This CDR3 spans 16 amino acids. Germline lookup yields CDR1 MNHEY and CDR2 SVGEGT. The CDR3 DNA reads TGTACCAGCAGTTACTCCAGGGACACTGCCTACAATGAGCAATTCTTC. Protein: CTSSYSRDTAYNEQFF.

Notes on this clonotype: This CDR3 is missing its conserved last phenylalanine or tryptophan, likely due to a read error. The chain links TRBV5-6 to TRBJ2-7; no clear D gene. The CDR3 sequence is 15 residues long. V dropped 0 bases and J dropped 5 bases, with 15 bases sitting between them. From germline, CDR1 is SGHDT and CDR2 YYEEEE. Here the CDR3 DNA reads TGTGCCAGCAGCTTGGATGGGGAAGGCCGGGACGAGCAGTACTAC. Amino acids: CASSLDGEGRDEQYY.

This clonotype came up many times. The rearrangement links TRBV7-9 to TRBJ2-3; possible D gene TRBD1, 6 bases. The germline CDR1 and CDR2 sequences are SEHNR and FQNEAQ (reference sequence). V lost 4 bases, J lost 3 bases, and 14 bases lay in between. The CDR3 consists of 15 residues. CDR3 sequence reads: CASSSSTGNTDTQYF. The CDR3 coding sequence is TGTGCCAGCAGCTCGTCTACAGGGAATACAGATACGCAGTATTTT.

On this clonotype itself: Mismatch with germline at one junction end may stem from a read error. The chain employs TRBV5-1 and TRBJ2-1; TRBD1 matches 8 bases. The length of the CDR3 is 15 residues. Germline loops: CDR1 SGHRS, CDR2 YFSETQ. The CDR3 DNA sequence: TGCGCCAGCAGCTGGGAGGACAGGGAGTTCGATGAGCACTTCTTC. Its translation is CASSWEDREFDEHFF. Full variable domain (outside the CDR3, taken from reference TRBV5-1 and TRBJ2-1): KAGVTQTPRYLIKTRGQQVTLSCSPISGHRSVSWYQQTPGQGLQFLFEYFSETQRNKGNFPGRFSGRQFSNSRSEMNVSTLELGDSALYLCASSWEDREFDEHFFGPGTRLTVL.

This clonotype was found many times. The V call is TRBV10-2, the J call TRBJ1-1; D unclear. Trimming shortened V by 3 bases and J by 1 base, and 9 bases separated the two germline ends. CDR3 length: 14 residues. Germline V gives CDR1 WSHSY, CDR2 SAAADI. The DNA for the CDR3 is TGCGCCAGCAGTGACGAAATTCCGAACACTGAAGCTTTCTTT. It yields the protein CASSDEIPNTEAFF.

This clonotype was observed a handful of times. The chain couples TRBV4-1 to TRBJ2-7, with 7 positions matching TRBD2. Germline V gene sequence: CDR1 MGHRA, CDR2 YSYEKL. The CDR3 consists of 15 residues. The V gene end was trimmed by 7 bases and the J gene end by 4 bases; junction bases not matched to a gene: 13. CDR3 amino acids: CASNLVPRERYEQYF. In DNA form, the CDR3 reads TGCGCCAGCAACCTCGTCCCGCGGGAGAGGTACGAGCAGTACTTC.

This clonotype was recorded a few times. A read error may explain this, as a much larger clone is one base away. This CDR3 reads CSVPIGGRNTEAFF. The CDR3 nucleotides read TGCAGCGTTCCGATAGGGGGCCGGAACACTGAAGCTTTCTTT. The rearrangement uses TRBV29-1 and TRBJ1-1; 7 positions match TRBD1. The length of the CDR3 is 14 residues. The germline V gene has CDR1 SQVTM and CDR2 ANQGSEA. J gave up 1 base and V 5 bases, and 7 bases lay outside the gene matches.

The chain joins TRBV6-6 to TRBJ2-7; no clear D. The length of the CDR3 is 17 residues. The germline CDR1 and CDR2 sequences are MNHNY and SVGAGI (reference sequence). Trimming took 6 bases from V and 1 from J, leaving 22 bases between them. CDR3 in DNA: TGTGCCAGCAGCCTCGCTGGCGGTAGGGTTATGTCCTACGAGCAGTACTTC. It translates to CASSLAGGRVMSYEQYF.

In its sample, this clonotype was seen once. One end of the junction fails to match germline, which may point to a read error. The gene calls are TRBV11-1 and TRBJ2-7; 9 bases line up with TRBD1. Germline V gives CDR1 SGHAT, CDR2 FQDESV (reference sequence). The CDR3 loop spans 16 amino acids. The CDR3 DNA follows: TGTGACAGCAGCTCAGTCTCTTGGGACAGGGACGACAAGCAGTACTTC. It codes for CDSSSVSWDRDDKQYF.

The V gene is TRBV4-2, the J gene TRBJ1-1; D remains ambiguous. Trimming cost V 7 bases and J 1 base, with 13 bases left between them. The CDR3 is 14 residues long. From germline, CDR1 is LGHNA and CDR2 YNFKEQ. The CDR3 DNA reads as TGTGCCAGCAACCCGGACTGGGCGAACACTGAAGCTTTCTTT. It yields the protein CASNPDWANTEAFF.

The rearrangement uses TRBV12-3 or TRBV12-4 and TRBJ2-3; a weak D match, TRBD1 (6 bases). Deletions cut 5 bases from V and 6 bases from J, with 12 bases between. This CDR3 is built from 13 residues. The CDR3 DNA reads TGTGCCAGCAGTGCCACAGGGATGGATACGCAGTATTTT. This codes for CASSATGMDTQYF.

A word on this clonotype: Compared with germline, one end of the junction differs, possibly owing to a read error. J is TRBJ2-5 and V is TRBV12-3 or TRBV12-4; perhaps TRBD1 as D (5 bases). The CDR3 contains 13 residues. The CDR3 here is CTSRNRMGETQYF. CDR3 nucleotide sequence: TGTACCAGCCGGAACAGGATGGGAGAGACCCAGTACTTC.

This clonotype was seen ten or more times. The rearrangement uses TRBV5-1 and TRBJ2-2; 10 positions match TRBD2. Unmatched junction bases numbered 3, after V lost 0 bases and J lost 7 bases. Germline V gives CDR1 SGHRS, CDR2 YFSETQ. CDR3 size: 15 residues. The CDR3 reads CASSLVAGGYGELFF. In DNA, the CDR3 is TGCGCCAGCAGCTTGGTAGCGGGAGGATACGGGGAGCTGTTTTTT.

Note on this clonotype: A read error may explain this, as a much larger clone is one base away. V is TRBV20-1 and J is TRBJ1-5; 8 bases map to TRBD1. Germline V gene lookup returns CDR1 DFQATT and CDR2 SNEGSKA (reference sequence). The CDR3 covers 13 residues. CDR3: CSAEQGDYQPRHF. CDR3 sequence (DNA): TGCAGTGCGGAACAGGGGGACTATCAGCCCCGGCATTTT.

The sample holds many counts of this clonotype. This chain joins TRBV11-2 and TRBJ2-5; TRBD1 agrees at 7 bases. With 5 bases clipped from V and 4 bases from J, the junction kept 16 bases outside the gene matches. The CDR3 loop spans 17 amino acids. Germline CDR1 SGHAT, CDR2 FQNNGV. The CDR3, as DNA: TGTGCCAGCAGCAAGGGGGCTGGGACCCTAGTTGCAGAGACCCAGTACTTC. This gives the protein CASSKGAGTLVAETQYF.

In the case of this clonotype: Germline is not matched at one junction end, which may reflect a read error. The chain recombines TRBV6-5 with TRBJ1-1; 10 nucleotides align to TRBD1. The germline CDR1 and CDR2 sequences are MNHEY and SVGAGI. CDR3 length: 17 amino acids. The CDR3 loop is CAISYSRTGGLNTEAVF. The CDR3 DNA reads as TGTGCCATCAGTTACTCCCGGACAGGGGGATTGAACACTGAAGCTGTCTTT.

Concerning this clonotype: At one end the junction does not follow the germline gene, possibly because of a read error. The rearrangement uses TRBV10-2 and TRBJ1-6; possible D gene TRBD1, 5 bases. CDR3 length: 14 residues. Germline CDR1 and CDR2: WSHSY and SAAADI. The CDR3 protein is CASRAWQGNLPLHF. CDR3 DNA sequence: TGCGCCAGCCGTGCTTGGCAGGGAAACCTACCTCTCCACTTC.